The 32 T cell receptor beta chains below were found in one sample sequenced in a study of shared clonotypes between healthy human individuals. The method was immunoSEQ multiplex PCR; TCRdb's version includes in-frame clones alone and lacks a portion of them. The sample carries approximately 320,000 clones, about 74% recorded once. The specimen sequenced was memory CD4+ T cells sorted from blood. The subset is: CD45RA-negative fraction. These receptors were collected from a man aged 25 to 40 in good health.

V is TRBV27 and J is TRBJ1-4, with 8 bases matching TRBD1. The CDR3 totals 17 residues. The germline gives CDR1 MNHEY, CDR2 SMNVEV (reference sequence). V was clipped by 2 bases and J by 3 bases; unmatched bases: 8. CDR3 residues: CASSLRRRDRSNEKLFF. CDR3 DNA sequence: TGTGCCAGCAGTTTAAGGCGGCGGGACAGGTCTAATGAAAAACTGTTTTTT.

The rearrangement joins TRBV5-1 to TRBJ2-7; possible D gene TRBD1, 6 bases. This CDR3 has 14 residues. Between the trimmed V and J ends, which lost 4 bases and 5 bases, there was a span of 16 bases. Germline-derived CDR1 and CDR2 are SGHRS and YFSETQ. Written as DNA, the CDR3 is TGCGCCAGCAGCGGACAGCCCACCGCCAACGAGCAGTACTTC. This sequence encodes CASSGQPTANEQYF.

This clone was found a few times. The chain recombines TRBV7-9 with TRBJ1-4; TRBD1 is a possible D gene (5 bases). The CDR3 contains 15 residues. Trimming left V 4 bases short and J 7 bases short, with 16 bases between. CDR1 is SEHNR, CDR2 FQNEAQ, per germline (reference sequence). The CDR3 region has the DNA TGTGCCAGCAGCTGGGCAGTGCCCCAGGGTGAAAAACTGTTTTTT. Amino acids: CASSWAVPQGEKLFF.

The V call is TRBV7-9, the J call TRBJ1-1; the D is unclear. V lost 0 bases and J lost 4, with 6 bases in between. The CDR3 has 13 amino acids. Per the germline V gene, CDR1 is SEHNR and CDR2 is FQNEAQ (reference sequence). DNA for the CDR3: TGTGCCAGCAGCTTAGCGGACTTCACTGAAGCTTTCTTT. It yields the protein CASSLADFTEAFF.

The chain combines TRBV6-5 with TRBJ1-1; possibly TRBD1 for D (6 bases). The CDR3 runs to 13 residues. Germline V gene sequence: CDR1 MNHEY, CDR2 SVGAGI. V was clipped by 6 bases and J by 2 bases, with 10 bases between them. The CDR3 coding sequence is TGTGCCAGCAGCCTACAGGGTAACACTGAAGCTTTCTTT. Its translation is CASSLQGNTEAFF.

The chain links TRBV29-1 to TRBJ2-3; no firm D call. There are 17 residues in the CDR3. Germline CDR1 and CDR2: SQVTM and ANQGSEA. The germline V and J ends were trimmed by 8 bases and 0 bases, with 24 bases remaining between them. The CDR3 loop is CSLPPPPLRASTDTQYF. CDR3 sequence (DNA): TGCAGCCTCCCACCTCCCCCCCTTCGGGCTAGCACAGATACGCAGTATTTT.

The chain joins TRBV4-1 to TRBJ1-2, with a weak D call TRBD1 (6 bases). The V end was cut by 3 bases, the J end by 0 bases, with 8 bases between. Germline V gives CDR1 MGHRA, CDR2 YSYEKL. The CDR3 length is 14 residues. Here the CDR3 DNA reads TGCGCCAGCAGCCAGAGGGACACTAACTATGGCTACACCTTC. It is translated as CASSQRDTNYGYTF.

The V call is TRBV5-1, the J call TRBJ2-3; possible D gene TRBD1, 5 bases. Germline lookup yields CDR1 SGHRS and CDR2 YFSETQ. Deletions cut 2 bases from V and 4 bases from J, with 14 bases between. The CDR3 has 15 residues. The CDR3 nucleotides read TGCGCCAGCAGCTTAAGGGGCTTGAGTGCAGATACGCAGTATTTT. Its translation is CASSLRGLSADTQYF.

V gene TRBV29-1 combines with J gene TRBJ1-3; the D is unclear. Germline CDR1 and CDR2: SQVTM and ANQGSEA. V lost 7 bases and J lost 2, with 15 bases in between. CDR3 length: 14 residues. CDR3 amino acids: CSAETPGAGNTIYF. DNA of the CDR3: TGCAGCGCAGAAACCCCAGGAGCTGGAAACACCATATATTTT.

In this sample, this clone turned up a few times. The V and J genes are TRBV30 and TRBJ1-5, with 8 bases that match TRBD1. CDR3 size: 13 residues. The V gene's germline CDR1 is GTSNPN and CDR2 SVGIG (reference sequence). The junction had 8 bases not matched to a gene; V was cut back by 5 bases and J by 8 bases. This CDR3 reads CAWGGQAMKPQHF. As DNA, the CDR3 is TGTGCCTGGGGGGGACAGGCTATGAAGCCCCAGCATTTT.

The chain links TRBV6-6 to TRBJ1-5, with 7 bases matching TRBD1. The germline V gene encodes CDR1 MNHNY and CDR2 SVGAGI (reference sequence). The V segment lost 2 bases and the J segment 2 bases; nucleotides outside the gene matches: 0. This CDR3 is 14 amino acids long. CDR3 nucleotide sequence: TGTGCCAGCAGTTACCAGGGGGGCAATCAGCCCCAGCATTTT. Its translation is CASSYQGGNQPQHF.

This rearrangement joins TRBV6-5 to TRBJ1-5; 11 bases map to TRBD1. J lost 4 bases, V lost 6 bases, and 5 bases had no gene match. CDR3 length equals 15 residues. Germline loops: CDR1 MNHEY, CDR2 SVGAGI. The CDR3 coding sequence is TGTGCCAGCAGCAAGGACAGGGGGCATAATCAGCCCCAGCATTTT. The encoded protein is CASSKDRGHNQPQHF.

V usage is TRBV5-5 and J usage is TRBJ2-1; the D is unclear. V was pared by 4 bases and J by 4 bases, with 3 bases between. Germline-derived CDR1 and CDR2 are SGHKS and YYEKEE (reference sequence). This CDR3 comprises 11 residues. CDR3 sequence (DNA): TGTGCCAGCAGCCAGTACAATGAGCAGTTCTTC. It yields the protein CASSQYNEQFF.

The rearrangement joins TRBV27 to TRBJ1-1, with TRBD1 as a possible D gene (6 bases). Germline assignment: CDR1 MNHEY and CDR2 SMNVEV (reference sequence). V lost 7 bases and J 0 bases, leaving 24 bases between the germline ends. The CDR3 sequence is 18 residues long. The CDR3 protein is CASTPLRKTGAMNTEAFF. The CDR3 coding sequence is TGTGCCAGCACCCCCCTTCGGAAGACAGGCGCCATGAACACTGAAGCTTTCTTT.

This clone has just a few counts. Within the sample, other DNA sequences also encode this same CDR3. Here the CDR3 DNA reads TGTGCCAGCAGCGTTGCCGGGACTAGCGCCGGGGAGCTGTTTTTT. Translating it yields CASSVAGTSAGELFF. The chain uses TRBV9 and TRBJ2-2; 10 bases match TRBD2. J gave up 6 bases and V 2 bases, and 4 bases lay outside the gene matches. CDR3 length: 15 residues. Germline V lookup: CDR1 SGDLS, CDR2 YYNGEE.

This chain joins TRBV5-5 and TRBJ2-5; 11 bases match TRBD1. This CDR3 region has 15 residues. The germline gives CDR1 SGHKS, CDR2 YYEKEE (reference sequence). With 4 bases clipped from V and 5 bases from J, the junction kept 7 bases outside the gene matches. CDR3 sequence reads: CASSHGTGGVETQYF. CDR3 nucleotides: TGTGCCAGCAGCCACGGGACAGGGGGAGTCGAGACCCAGTACTTC.

V and J are TRBV7-8 and TRBJ2-7, with a tentative D call TRBD2 (5 bases). This CDR3 is 14 amino acids long. Germline CDR1 SGHVS, CDR2 FQNEAQ. Trimming left V 1 base short and J 3 bases short, with 10 bases between. The CDR3 sequence is CASSLEGRDYEQYF. Written as DNA, the CDR3 is TGTGCCAGCAGCTTAGAAGGACGGGACTACGAGCAGTACTTC.

The V call is TRBV5-4, the J call TRBJ2-7; 9 nucleotides line up with TRBD1. The CDR3 covers 15 residues. With V trimmed by 4 bases and J by 6 bases, 11 bases remained unmatched. Germline V CDR1 and CDR2: SGHNT, YYREEE (reference sequence). The CDR3 coding sequence is TGTGCCAGCAGCCGGGGACAGGGAGGATTCGGCGAGCAGTACTTC. Translated: CASSRGQGGFGEQYF.

The V gene is TRBV10-3, the J gene TRBJ1-5; TRBD1 is a possible D gene (6 bases). Germline CDR1 ENHRY, CDR2 SYGVKD. The CDR3 is made up of 13 amino acids. V dropped 5 bases and J dropped 1 base, with 6 bases sitting between them. The chain's CDR3 is CAISQGSNQPQHF. The CDR3 coding sequence is TGTGCCATCAGTCAGGGGAGCAATCAGCCCCAGCATTTT.

The chain is built from TRBV27 and TRBJ2-5; D is possibly TRBD1 or TRBD2 (5 bases each). The V end lost 7 bases, the J end lost 0 bases, and 9 bases lay between the germline ends. CDR1 and CDR2 from the germline V gene are MNHEY and SMNVEV (reference sequence). CDR3 length: 13 residues. In DNA form, the CDR3 reads TGTGCCAGCACCGGGACCAACCAAGAGACCCAGTACTTC. It encodes CASTGTNQETQYF.

This chain uses TRBV5-6 with TRBJ2-5, with TRBD1 matching over 7 bases. V lost 1 base, J lost 2 bases, and 2 bases stayed unmatched. Germline assignment: CDR1 SGHDT and CDR2 YYEEEE. The CDR3 runs to 14 residues. CDR3 amino acids: CASSLKGQQETQYF. The CDR3 bases are TGTGCCAGCAGCTTGAAGGGACAGCAAGAGACCCAGTACTTC.

The chain employs TRBV2 and TRBJ2-5; D is ambiguous. From germline, CDR1 is SNHLY and CDR2 FYNNEI. This CDR3 comprises 13 residues. V dropped 1 base and J dropped 5 bases, with 8 bases sitting between them. DNA for the CDR3: TGTGCCAGCAGTGAAGAATGGGCGGAGACCCAGTACTTC. This translates into CASSEEWAETQYF.

The chain uses TRBV5-1 and TRBJ2-3; 16 bases are a match to TRBD2. V lost 0 bases to trimming and J lost 5 bases; unmatched junction nucleotides: 6. The CDR3 totals 18 residues. CDR1 is SGHRS, CDR2 YFSETQ, per germline. The CDR3 nucleotides are TGCGCCAGCAGCTTGGAGGGGACTAGCGGGAGGGCCGTAGATACGCAGTATTTT. It specifies CASSLEGTSGRAVDTQYF.

This clone was detected only once. This rearrangement joins TRBV10-1 to TRBJ2-2; 15 bases map to TRBD2. Germline CDR1 is WNHNN and CDR2 is SYGVQD (reference sequence). V dropped 4 bases and J dropped 2; count of bases not matched to a gene: 5. The CDR3 covers 18 residues. The CDR3 reads CASSGGLAGGLNTGELFF. The CDR3 DNA reads as TGCGCCAGCAGTGGTGGACTAGCGGGAGGGTTAAACACCGGGGAGCTGTTTTTT.

This clone was observed a handful of times. V is TRBV6-6 and J is TRBJ2-5, with D perhaps assigned TRBD1 or TRBD2 (5 bases each). Trimming left V 0 bases short and J 5 bases short, with 10 bases between. This CDR3 comprises 14 residues. Germline CDR1 and CDR2: MNHNY and SVGAGI (reference sequence). CDR3: CASSYSSRDETQYF. As DNA, the CDR3 is TGTGCCAGCAGTTACTCGAGTAGGGACGAGACCCAGTACTTC.

The J gene is TRBJ2-2, the V gene TRBV7-7; perhaps D is TRBD1 or TRBD2 (6 bases each). This CDR3 region has 14 residues. In germline, CDR1 is SSHAT, CDR2 FNYEAQ (reference sequence). V was shortened by 7 bases and J by 0 bases, with 9 bases between the two germline ends. CDR3 region: CASTGAPNTGELFF. CDR3 nucleotide sequence: TGTGCCAGCACGGGGGCCCCGAACACCGGGGAGCTGTTTTTT.

The table lists this clone with a few counts. This sample includes further DNA sequences coding for the same CDR3. The rearrangement uses TRBV14 and TRBJ1-2; D unresolved. The CDR3 runs 13 residues. V was trimmed by 1 base and J by 2 bases, leaving 5 bases between them. In germline, CDR1 is SGHDN, CDR2 FVKESK. As DNA, the CDR3 is TGTGCCAGCAGCCAAGGAGGCAACTATGGCTACACCTTC. Protein: CASSQGGNYGYTF. Complete variable domain (other parts from reference TRBV14 and TRBJ1-2): EAGVTQFPSHSVIEKGQTVTLRCDPISGHDNLYWYRRVMGKEIKFLLHFVKESKQDESGMPNNRFLAERTGGTYSTLKVQPAELEDSGVYFCASSQGGNYGYTFGSGTRLTVV.

The V gene is TRBV6-6, the J gene TRBJ2-1; TRBD1 matches at 7 bases. V lost 2 bases to trimming and J lost 8 bases; unmatched junction nucleotides: 6. Germline CDR1 and CDR2: MNHNY and SVGAGI (reference sequence). The CDR3 contains 14 residues. The CDR3 DNA reads TGTGCCAGCAGTTACAGGGGGCCCCCCGATGAGCAGTTCTTC. It is translated as CASSYRGPPDEQFF.

This rearrangement joins TRBV12-5 to TRBJ2-7; D is ambiguous. The germline V and J ends were trimmed by 8 bases and 6 bases, with 14 bases remaining between them. The CDR3 length is 12 residues. Germline V gene data show CDR1 as LGHNT and CDR2 as FRNRAP. The CDR3 loop reads CASFRVGFEQYF. The CDR3 nucleotides are TGTGCTAGTTTCCGGGTAGGGTTCGAGCAGTACTTC.

V is TRBV30 and J is TRBJ1-2; D uncertain. Trimming left V 5 bases short and J 4 bases short, with 8 bases between. Germline V gives CDR1 GTSNPN, CDR2 SVGIG (reference sequence). The CDR3 is 11 residues long. DNA for the CDR3: TGTGCCTGGGAGACATCCTATGGCTACACCTTC. Amino acids: CAWETSYGYTF.

There are a few counts of this clone. This sequence joins TRBV10-2 and TRBJ2-7; D remains unclear. This CDR3 region has 14 residues. The germline V gene encodes CDR1 WSHSY and CDR2 SAAADI. Trimming took off 4 bases at V and 3 bases at J, with 13 bases between the two ends. CDR3 in DNA: TGCGCCAGCAGTGGGCCAGTCGACAACTACGAGCAGTACTTC. Its translation: CASSGPVDNYEQYF.

The gene calls are TRBV18 and TRBJ1-3; TRBD1 matches at 11 bases. This CDR3 contains 16 residues. The junction had 6 bases not matched to a gene; V was cut back by 3 bases and J by 5 bases. The germline gives CDR1 KGHSH, CDR2 LQKENI. The CDR3 coding sequence is TGTGCCAGCTCACCCCCCATGGACAGGGGGCGAAACACCATATATTTT. The encoded protein is CASSPPMDRGRNTIYF.